This T cell receptor beta chain is from a study of cytomegalovirus exposure and HLA in healthy donors. The PCR ran on 60 Vbeta and 13 Jbeta primers. The method was immunoSEQ multiplex PCR; TCRdb's version includes in-frame clones alone and lacks a portion of them. The sample lists approximately 110,000 clones; 70% were seen once. CDR1 and CDR2 (germline): GTSNPN, SVGIG (reference sequence). V dropped 2 bases and J dropped 9 bases, with 10 bases sitting between them. The CDR3 sequence is 11 residues long. This rearrangement joins TRBV30 to TRBJ1-2; D call uncertain. The clonotype comes from a man aged 40-50 years in good health and CMV-seropositive. The sequencing input was PBMCs. The CDR3 protein is CAWSQVVRYTF. The CDR3 DNA follows: TGTGCCTGGAGTCAGGTGGTTCGCTACACCTTC. The variable domain in full, completed from reference TRBV30 and TRBJ1-2, reads SQTIHQWPATLVQPVGSPLSLECTVEGTSNPNLYWYRQAAGRGLQLLFYSVGIGQISSEVPQNLSASRPQDRQFILSSKKLLLSDSGFYLCAWSQVVRYTFGSGTRLTVV.